This passage covers 28 T cell receptor beta chains from one sample sequenced in a study of T cells in Graves' hyperthyroidism and ophthalmopathy. Researchers amplified the TCR beta CDR3 regions from RNA transcripts. An initial round of RT-PCR targeting the TCR CDR3 relied on the HTBI primer set. TCRdb re-derived calls from the multiplex PCR reads in MiXCR, one entry per CDR3 protein. The table includes 650,000 to 750,000 distinct CDR3 sequences, 14% detected once. The sample comprised blood. These receptors originate from a woman younger than 35 with Graves' hyperthyroidism.

Note on this clonotype: One end of the junction does not line up with germline, which may come from a read error. The chain employs TRBV14 and TRBJ2-2, with TRBD2 matching over 7 bases. The germline V gene encodes CDR1 SGHDN and CDR2 FVKESK. The CDR3 runs to 17 residues. CDR3 in amino acids: CASSQGGWRERTGELFF. CDR3 DNA sequence: TGTGCCAGCAGTCAAGGAGGTTGGCGGGAGCGCACCGGGGAGCTGTTTTTT.

The table lists this clonotype with many counts. The chain employs TRBV30 and TRBJ2-2; no clear D gene. Trimming shortened V by 7 bases and J by 6 bases, and 12 bases separated the two germline ends. In germline, CDR1 is GTSNPN, CDR2 SVGIG (reference sequence). The CDR3 length is 12 residues. The chain's CDR3 is CASDRTPGELFF. The DNA for the CDR3 is TGTGCCTCGGATAGGACCCCCGGGGAGCTGTTTTTT.

This clonotype was seen only a few times. The genes are TRBV6-1 and TRBJ2-7; 11 nucleotides agree with TRBD1. The CDR3 spans 15 residues. The J segment lost 0 bases and the V segment lost 6 bases, leaving 4 bases of the junction unmatched. CDR1 and CDR2 (germline): MNHNS, SASEGT. In DNA, the CDR3 is TGTGCCAGCAGGAGCGGACAGGGGGCCTCCTACGAGCAGTACTTC. It translates to CASRSGQGASYEQYF.

This clonotype showed up just a few times. The chain carries TRBV18 and TRBJ2-5, with 7 bases matching TRBD2. Germline trimming cut 8 bases from V and 1 base from J; bases unmatched to any gene: 7. Germline values: CDR1 KGHSH, CDR2 LQKENI. The CDR3 contains 14 residues. The DNA of the CDR3 is TGTGCCAGCGGGTCGAGCGGGGTCCAAGAGACCCAGTACTTC. Residues: CASGSSGVQETQYF.

The CDR3 bases are TGTGCCAGCACCCATGGTTCGATTGATTCACCCCTCCACTTT. Amino acids: CASTHGSIDSPLHF. V usage is TRBV12-3 or TRBV12-4 and J usage is TRBJ1-6; no reliable D call. The V end was cut by 7 bases, the J end by 8 bases, with 15 bases between. The CDR3 loop spans 14 amino acids.

Of note for this clonotype: A junction end diverges from the germline sequence, so it may reflect a read error. The rearrangement uses TRBV5-1 and TRBJ2-1; weak D call: TRBD2 (6 bases). Germline loops: CDR1 SGHRS, CDR2 YFSETQ. CDR3 size: 16 residues. In DNA, the CDR3 is TGTGCCAGCAGCTCCTTTTTCGCGGGATCCTACAATGAGCAGTTCTTC. Translating it yields CASSSFFAGSYNEQFF.

Many counts were recorded for this clonotype. The chain uses TRBV11-2 and TRBJ2-5; 9 positions agree with TRBD1. Trimming cost V 5 bases and J 13 bases; bases outside gene matches: 8. This CDR3 is 12 amino acids long. Germline V gives CDR1 SGHAT, CDR2 FQNNGV. CDR3 DNA sequence: TGTGCCAGCAGCGCCCGACAGGGACAGGGGTACTTC. This sequence encodes CASSARQGQGYF. The full variable domain, in which reference TRBV11-2 and TRBJ2-5 provide the parts outside the CDR3, is EAGVAQSPRYKIIEKRQSVAFWCNPISGHATLYWYQQILGQGPKLLIQFQNNGVVDDSQLPKDRFSAERLKGVDSTLKIQPAKLEDSAVYLCASSARQGQGYFGPGTRLLVL.

Ten or more counts support this clonotype. This rearrangement joins TRBV7-9 to TRBJ2-7; TRBD1 agrees at 10 bases. This CDR3 comprises 12 residues. V lost 8 bases to trimming and J lost 5 bases; unmatched junction nucleotides: 3. Germline V CDR1 and CDR2: SEHNR, FQNEAQ (reference sequence). DNA for the CDR3: TGTGCCAGCGGACAGGGGGGTCACGAGCAGTACTTC. Amino acid sequence: CASGQGGHEQYF.

In its sample, this clonotype was seen many times. The V and J genes are TRBV7-2 and TRBJ2-3, with 8 bases that match TRBD2. The V gene end was trimmed by 5 bases and the J gene end by 6 bases; junction bases not matched to a gene: 13. The V gene's germline CDR1 is SGHTA and CDR2 FQGNSA. The CDR3 runs 16 residues. The CDR3 coding sequence is TGTGCCAGCAGCCCCTCCCCCCCAGCGGGAGAGGATACGCAGTATTTT. Its translation is CASSPSPPAGEDTQYF.

This clonotype showed up many times. The V call is TRBV4-1, the J call TRBJ1-2; no reliable D call. The CDR3 loop spans 12 amino acids. Per germline, CDR1 MGHRA and CDR2 YSYEKL. The V and J ends lost 2 bases and 3 bases respectively, with 4 bases between them. DNA for the CDR3: TGCGCCAGCAGCCAACCTGACTATGGCTACACCTTC. Amino acid sequence: CASSQPDYGYTF.

This clonotype showed up just a few times. V and J are TRBV7-2 and TRBJ2-3; 10 bases are a match to TRBD2. The CDR3 sequence is 17 residues long. V was clipped by 1 base and J by 4 bases; unmatched bases: 8. Per germline, CDR1 SGHTA and CDR2 FQGNSA. CDR3 in DNA: TGTGCCAGCAGCTTAGACCTGCTAGCGGGAGTTGCAGATACGCAGTATTTT. Translation: CASSLDLLAGVADTQYF. Drawing the rest from reference TRBV7-2 and TRBJ2-3, the complete variable domain is GAGVSQSPSNKVTEKGKDVELRCDPISGHTALYWYRQSLGQGLEFLIYFQGNSAPDKSGLPSDRFSAERTGGSVSTLTIQRTQQEDSAVYLCASSLDLLAGVADTQYFGPGTRLTVL.

This clonotype was detected a few times. The CDR3 region has the DNA TGTGCCAGCAGCTCACCGGGACTAGCAGAATACAATGAGCAGTTCTTC. It yields the protein CASSSPGLAEYNEQFF. V usage is TRBV7-9 and J usage is TRBJ2-1, with 9 bases matching TRBD2. The CDR3 contains 16 residues. J gave up 4 bases and V 4 bases, and 8 bases lay outside the gene matches. CDR1 and CDR2 (germline): SEHNR, FQNEAQ (reference sequence).

This clonotype was counted many times. The chain recombines TRBV20-1 with TRBJ2-7; 10 bases line up with TRBD2. CDR1 and CDR2 from the germline V gene are DFQATT and SNEGSKA (reference sequence). The V segment lost 3 bases and the J segment 4 bases; nucleotides outside the gene matches: 6. CDR3 length: 14 amino acids. The CDR3: CSASPLAGVYEQYF. As DNA, the CDR3 is TGCAGTGCTAGCCCCCTAGCGGGAGTGTACGAGCAGTACTTC.

This clonotype was seen at least ten times. The CDR3 bases are TGTGCCTGGAGCCGTATATACAATGAGCAGTTCTTC. It encodes CAWSRIYNEQFF. The V gene is TRBV30, the J gene TRBJ2-1, with D unclear. The V gene's germline CDR1 is GTSNPN and CDR2 SVGIG (reference sequence). Trimming removed 3 bases from V and 4 bases from J, with 7 bases in between. There are 12 residues in the CDR3.

This clonotype was recorded at least ten times. The chain recombines TRBV28 with TRBJ1-6; a possible D gene is TRBD1 (6 bases). The V end was cut by 5 bases, the J end by 8 bases, with 16 bases between. Germline loops: CDR1 MDHEN, CDR2 SYDVKM. The CDR3 is 15 amino acids. The CDR3 region is CASSGNRVDYSPLHF. CDR3 nucleotides: TGTGCCAGCAGTGGAAACAGGGTGGACTATTCACCCCTCCACTTT.

This clonotype appeared many times. A much larger clone lies a single base off, so this may be a read error. This chain joins TRBV11-1 and TRBJ2-5; 8 nucleotides line up with TRBD1. Germline CDR1 is SGHAT and CDR2 is FQDESV (reference sequence). The CDR3 runs to 15 residues. The CDR3 bases are TGTGCCAGCAGCTTCACAGGGGGTGTCCAAGACACCCAGTACTTC. Its protein product is CASSFTGGVQDTQYF.

This chain joins TRBV18 and TRBJ2-2, with D possibly being TRBD1 or TRBD2 (5 bases each). CDR1 and CDR2 (germline): KGHSH, LQKENI. Trimming removed 2 bases from V and 3 bases from J, with 22 bases in between. The CDR3 runs to 19 residues. The CDR3 nucleotides read TGTGCCAGCTCACCAACTAGAGGGGACCGTCAAGTGTACACCGGGGAGCTGTTTTTT. Amino acids: CASSPTRGDRQVYTGELFF.

This clonotype was picked up many times. V is TRBV28 and J is TRBJ2-4, with 9 bases identical to TRBD1. J lost 6 bases, V lost 5 bases, and 5 bases had no gene match. CDR1 and CDR2 from the germline V gene are MDHEN and SYDVKM. The CDR3 runs 14 residues. The CDR3 reads CASSTPGQGNIQYF. The CDR3 region has the DNA TGTGCCAGCAGTACCCCGGGACAGGGAAACATTCAGTACTTC.

This clonotype was picked up many times. CDR3 sequence (DNA): TGTGCCACCAGTGACCCCGCCGCGTCCTCCTACGAGCAGTACTTC. It codes for CATSDPAASSYEQYF. The rearrangement uses TRBV24-1 and TRBJ2-7; D gene uncertain. The germline V gene has CDR1 KGHDR and CDR2 SFDVKD. Trimming took 4 bases from V and 0 from J, leaving 12 bases between them. The CDR3 extends over 15 amino acids.

This clonotype was counted a few times. The V and J genes are TRBV6-2 or TRBV6-3 and TRBJ2-1; 8 nucleotides agree with TRBD1. The CDR3 runs 16 residues. The ends lost 0 bases at V and 5 bases at J; junction bases unmatched: 6. Germline V gene data show CDR1 as MNHEY and CDR2 as SVGEGT. The CDR3 coding sequence is TGTGCCAGCAGTTACTCCCAGGGGGCGGGTAACAATGAGCAGTTCTTC. It yields the protein CASSYSQGAGNNEQFF.

Worth noting for this clonotype: A much larger clone sits a single nucleotide away, making a read error possible. J is TRBJ2-3 and V is TRBV6-6; no definite D call. Germline CDR1 reads MNHNY; CDR2 reads SVGAGI (reference sequence). CDR3 size: 11 residues. V shed 2 bases and J shed 4 bases, with 1 base lying between them. This CDR3 is CASSYADTQYF. The CDR3 DNA sequence: TGTGCCAGCAGTTACGCAGATACGCAGTATTTT.

This clonotype was detected ten times or more. The chain joins TRBV18 to TRBJ1-1, with D hard to call. Germline CDR1 KGHSH, CDR2 LQKENI. The CDR3 contains 13 residues. Trimming cost V 4 bases and J 3 bases, with 9 bases left between them. The CDR3 DNA reads as TGTGCCAGCTCACAAGCCAAACACACTGAAGCTTTCTTT. Its protein product is CASSQAKHTEAFF. The entire variable domain, with the rest obtained from reference TRBV18 and TRBJ1-1, is as follows: NAGVMQNPRHLVRRRGQEARLRCSPMKGHSHVYWYRQLPEEGLKFMVYLQKENIIDESGMPKERFSAEFPKEGPSILRIQQVVRGDSAAYFCASSQAKHTEAFFGQGTRLTVV.

The J gene is TRBJ2-1, the V gene TRBV4-2; 9 bases line up with TRBD2. This CDR3 region has 16 residues. The V gene end was trimmed by 1 base and the J gene end by 7 bases; junction bases not matched to a gene: 8. Germline V CDR1 and CDR2: LGHNA, YNFKEQ. The CDR3 loop reads CASSQGGGRALNEQFF. Here the CDR3 DNA reads TGTGCCAGCAGCCAAGGAGGCGGGAGGGCTCTTAATGAGCAGTTCTTC.

This clonotype was observed at least ten times. The gene calls are TRBV24-1 and TRBJ2-1, with 8 bases that match TRBD1. V was clipped by 4 bases and J by 7 bases; unmatched bases: 8. Germline CDR1 reads KGHDR; CDR2 reads SFDVKD. The CDR3 runs to 15 residues. The CDR3 coding sequence is TGTGCCACCAGTGACCCTGGACAGGGTCGAAATGAGCAGTTCTTC. Its translation is CATSDPGQGRNEQFF.

The chain links TRBV11-2 to TRBJ1-2, with 9 positions matching TRBD1. CDR1 and CDR2 from the germline V gene are SGHAT and FQNNGV. With V trimmed by 3 bases and J by 6 bases, 11 bases remained unmatched. The CDR3 has 16 residues. The CDR3 coding sequence is TGTGCCAGCAGCTTTTCCCAGGGACAGGGAATCAATGGCTACACCTTC. As protein: CASSFSQGQGINGYTF.

The rearrangement joins TRBV4-1 to TRBJ2-3; weak D call: TRBD2 (6 bases). This CDR3 has 15 amino acids. Germline CDR1 MGHRA, CDR2 YSYEKL. Trimming removed 1 base at V and 9 bases at J, with 17 bases between. CDR3 in amino acids: CASSQVPGSGVTQYF. The CDR3, as DNA: TGCGCCAGCAGCCAAGTGCCCGGATCGGGGGTCACGCAGTATTTT.

The table lists this clonotype with many counts. This chain links TRBV13 with TRBJ2-7, with TRBD1 identical over 8 bases. Looked up from germline, CDR1 is PRHDT and CDR2 is FYEKMQ (reference sequence). This CDR3 has 15 amino acids. Trimming took 4 bases from V and 4 from J; bases not matched to a gene: 9. The CDR3 DNA is TGTGCCAGCAGCTCGGGGCTGGGACAGGTGTACGAGCAGTACTTC. It codes for CASSSGLGQVYEQYF.

This clonotype was detected many times. The CDR3, as DNA: TGTGCCAGCAGCTCCCCTATAGCGGGACGACACAATGAGCAGTTCTTC. Residues: CASSSPIAGRHNEQFF. The V gene is TRBV5-6, the J gene TRBJ2-1, with 8 positions matching TRBD2. CDR1 and CDR2 from the germline V gene are SGHDT and YYEEEE. V shed 3 bases, J shed 5 bases, and the junction held 10 bases outside the gene matches. CDR3 length equals 16 residues.